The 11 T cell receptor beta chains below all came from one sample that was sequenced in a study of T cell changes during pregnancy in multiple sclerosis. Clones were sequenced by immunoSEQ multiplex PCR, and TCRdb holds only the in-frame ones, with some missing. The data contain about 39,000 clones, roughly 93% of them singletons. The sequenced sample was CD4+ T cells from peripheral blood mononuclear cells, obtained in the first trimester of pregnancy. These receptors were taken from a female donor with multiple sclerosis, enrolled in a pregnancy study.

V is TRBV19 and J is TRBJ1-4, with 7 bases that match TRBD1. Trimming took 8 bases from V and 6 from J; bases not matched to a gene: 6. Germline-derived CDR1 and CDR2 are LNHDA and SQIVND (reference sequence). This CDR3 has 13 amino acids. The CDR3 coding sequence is TGTGCCAGTGCACAGGGGAAGGATGAAAAACTGTTTTTT. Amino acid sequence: CASAQGKDEKLFF.

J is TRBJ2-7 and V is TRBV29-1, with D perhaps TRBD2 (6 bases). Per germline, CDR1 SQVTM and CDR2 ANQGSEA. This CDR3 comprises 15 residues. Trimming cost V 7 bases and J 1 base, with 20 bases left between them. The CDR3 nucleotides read TGCAGCGCTGGGCGCGGGACTGGATTATCCTACGAGCAGTACTTC. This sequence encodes CSAGRGTGLSYEQYF.

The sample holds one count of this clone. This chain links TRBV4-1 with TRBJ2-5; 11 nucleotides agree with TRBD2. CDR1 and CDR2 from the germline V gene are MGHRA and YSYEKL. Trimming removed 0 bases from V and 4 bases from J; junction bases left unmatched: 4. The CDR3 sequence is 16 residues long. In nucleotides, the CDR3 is TGCGCCAGCAGCCAAGAAGGAGGACTAGCGGGAGAGACCCAGTACTTC. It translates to CASSQEGGLAGETQYF.

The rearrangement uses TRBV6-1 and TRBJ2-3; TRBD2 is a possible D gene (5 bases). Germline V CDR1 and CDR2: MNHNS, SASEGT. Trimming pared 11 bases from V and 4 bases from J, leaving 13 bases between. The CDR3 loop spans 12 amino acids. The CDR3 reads CAGSPGSDTQYF. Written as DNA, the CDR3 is TGTGCCGGCTCCCCGGGATCAGATACGCAGTATTTT.

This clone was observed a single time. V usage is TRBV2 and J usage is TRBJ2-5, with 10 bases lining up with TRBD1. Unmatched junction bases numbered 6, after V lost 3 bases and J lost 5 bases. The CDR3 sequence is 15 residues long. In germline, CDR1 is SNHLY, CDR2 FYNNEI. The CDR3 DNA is TGTGCCAGCAGTGACCGACAGGGGGCAGGGGAGACCCAGTACTTC. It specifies CASSDRQGAGETQYF.

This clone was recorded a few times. CDR3 sequence (DNA): TGTGCCAGCAGCTTACCCGGACAGAGTTTCTCCTACGAGCAGTACTTC. This codes for CASSLPGQSFSYEQYF. The chain is built from TRBV7-9 and TRBJ2-7; weak D call: TRBD1 (6 bases). V was pared by 2 bases and J by 0 bases, with 14 bases between. From germline, CDR1 is SEHNR and CDR2 FQNEAQ (reference sequence). The CDR3 contains 16 residues.

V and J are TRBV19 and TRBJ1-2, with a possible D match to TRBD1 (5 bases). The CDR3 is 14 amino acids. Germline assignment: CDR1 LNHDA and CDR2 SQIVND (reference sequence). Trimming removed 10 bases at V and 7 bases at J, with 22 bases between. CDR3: CATLPDRIVRGYTF. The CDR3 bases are TGTGCCACCCTCCCCGACAGAATAGTCCGTGGCTACACCTTC.

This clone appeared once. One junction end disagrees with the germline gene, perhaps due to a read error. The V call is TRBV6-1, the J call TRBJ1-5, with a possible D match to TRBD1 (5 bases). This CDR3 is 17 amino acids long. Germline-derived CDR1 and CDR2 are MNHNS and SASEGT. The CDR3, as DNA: TGTGCCAGCAGTGAAGCGCAAGTAAGGGGTAGCAACCAGCCCCAGCATTTT. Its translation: CASSEAQVRGSNQPQHF.

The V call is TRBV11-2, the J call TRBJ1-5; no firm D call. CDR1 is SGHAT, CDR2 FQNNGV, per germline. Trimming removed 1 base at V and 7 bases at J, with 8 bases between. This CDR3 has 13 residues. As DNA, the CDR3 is TGTGCCAGCAGCTTAGTAGAGGGACAGCCCCAGCATTTT. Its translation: CASSLVEGQPQHF.

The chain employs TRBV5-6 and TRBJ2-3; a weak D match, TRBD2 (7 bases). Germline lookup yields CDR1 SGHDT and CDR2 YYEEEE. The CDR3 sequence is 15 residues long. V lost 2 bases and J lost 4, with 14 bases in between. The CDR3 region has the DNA TGTGCCAGCAGCTTCCGGGGGAGGGGGGCAGATACGCAGTATTTT. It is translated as CASSFRGRGADTQYF.

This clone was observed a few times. This chain's CDR3 is CASSPDGGVEYGYTF. CDR3 bases: TGTGCCAGCTCACCCGACGGAGGGGTAGAGTATGGCTACACCTTC. The chain joins TRBV18 to TRBJ1-2; TRBD1 might be the D (5 bases). V dropped 3 bases and J dropped 5 bases, with 16 bases sitting between them. Germline V gene data show CDR1 as KGHSH and CDR2 as LQKENI. The CDR3 runs to 15 residues.